Listed below are T cell receptor beta chains from one sample, sequenced in a study of T-cell memory formation after mild COVID-19. A single record per CDR3 protein comes from TCRdb applying MiXCR to the 5' RACE reads. The data hold hundreds of thousands of distinct CDR3 sequences, with about 20% observed a single time. The sequencing sample was made of PBMCs or a T cell subset sorted from them (not recorded which). The receptors shown here come from an adult woman who had mild COVID-19 (a few samples of this study predate the infection). Cell type and time point are not known. CDR3s include the opening cysteine and the closing phenylalanine or tryptophan. D genes are given only for firm matches. A row's size may be missing; if present it is once, few, many or a size class.

TRBJ1-4,-,TRBV11-2,few,CASSYSATNEKLFF,TGTGCCAGCAGCTACAGTGCAACTAATGAAAAACTGTTTTTT
TRBJ1-1,-,TRBV7-9,few,CASRGASWAEAFF,TGTGCCAGCAGGGGGGCGAGCTGGGCAGAAGCTTTCTTT
TRBJ2-7,-,TRBV7-3,few,CASSLTAGTRTEQYF,TGTGCCAGCAGCTTAACCGCCGGTACTAGAACCGAGCAGTACTTC
TRBJ2-1,TRBD2,TRBV7-9,few,CASSLRASGGTYNEQFF,TGTGCCAGCAGCTTAAGGGCTAGCGGGGGGACTTACAATGAGCAGTTCTTC
TRBJ1-1,-,TRBV6-5,-,CASSYGSGGGGTEAFF,TGTGCCAGCAGTTACGGTTCGGGAGGGGGAGGCACTGAAGCTTTCTTT
TRBJ2-5,-,TRBV5-1,few,CASSPKSGQLETQYF,TGCGCCAGCAGCCCCAAATCCGGGCAATTAGAGACCCAGTACTTC
TRBJ2-7,-,TRBV5-5,many,CASSLRDGEQYF,TGTGCCAGCAGCTTGCGTGATGGGGAGCAGTACTTC
TRBJ2-7,TRBD2,TRBV7-2,-,CASSPRLAPSSYEQYF,TGTGCCAGCAGCCCCCGACTAGCGCCGAGCTCCTACGAGCAGTACTTC
TRBJ2-5,-,TRBV21-1,few,CASGDYSQETQYF,TGTGCCAGCGGGGACTATTCTCAAGAGACCCAGTACTTC
TRBJ2-7,-,TRBV5-1,few,CASTQDPAYEQYF,TGCGCCAGCACCCAGGACCCCGCCTACGAGCAGTACTTC
TRBJ2-3,-,TRBV13,few,CASSSASDSIYTDTQYF,TGTGCCAGCAGCTCTGCCTCCGACAGCATTTACACAGATACGCAGTATTTT
TRBJ1-4,TRBD1,TRBV11-2,-,CASSRGGLSEKLFF,TGTGCCAGCAGCCGAGGGGGCCTAAGTGAAAAACTGTTTTTT
TRBJ1-2,-,TRBV5-8,few,CASSFQGPYGYTF,TGTGCCAGCAGCTTCCAGGGACCCTATGGCTACACCTTC
TRBJ2-7,-,TRBV21-1,few,CASSKAGEQYF,TGTGCCAGCAGCAAAGCGGGCGAGCAGTACTTC